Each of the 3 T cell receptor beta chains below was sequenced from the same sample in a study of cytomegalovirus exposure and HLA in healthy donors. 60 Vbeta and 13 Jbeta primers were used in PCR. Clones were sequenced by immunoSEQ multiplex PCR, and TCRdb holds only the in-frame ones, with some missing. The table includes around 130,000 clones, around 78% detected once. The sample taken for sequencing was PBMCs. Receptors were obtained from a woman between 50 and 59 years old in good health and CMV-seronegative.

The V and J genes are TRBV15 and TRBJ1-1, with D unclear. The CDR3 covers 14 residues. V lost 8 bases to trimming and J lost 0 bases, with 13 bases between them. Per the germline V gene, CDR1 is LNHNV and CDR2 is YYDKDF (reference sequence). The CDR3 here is CATGGRVMNTEAFF. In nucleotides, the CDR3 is TGTGCCACCGGTGGGAGGGTCATGAACACTGAAGCTTTCTTT. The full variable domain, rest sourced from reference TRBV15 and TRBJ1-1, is DAMVIQNPRYQVTQFGKPVTLSCSQTLNHNVMYWYQQKSSQAPKLLFHYYDKDFNNEADTPDNFQSRRPNTSFCFLDIRSPGLGDTAMYLCATGGRVMNTEAFFGQGTRLTVV.

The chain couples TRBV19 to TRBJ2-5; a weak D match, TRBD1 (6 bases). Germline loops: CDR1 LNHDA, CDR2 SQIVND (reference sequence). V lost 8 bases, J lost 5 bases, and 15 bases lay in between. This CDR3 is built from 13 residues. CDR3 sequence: CASSDTGRETQYF. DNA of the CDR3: TGTGCCAGTTCCGACACAGGGCGTGAGACCCAGTACTTC.

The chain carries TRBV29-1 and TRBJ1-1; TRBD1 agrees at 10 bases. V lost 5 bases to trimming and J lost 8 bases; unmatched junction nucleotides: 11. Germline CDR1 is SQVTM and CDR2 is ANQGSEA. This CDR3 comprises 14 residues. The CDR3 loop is CSVTFGQGVGEAFF. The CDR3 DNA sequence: TGCAGCGTTACTTTTGGACAGGGGGTAGGAGAAGCTTTCTTT.